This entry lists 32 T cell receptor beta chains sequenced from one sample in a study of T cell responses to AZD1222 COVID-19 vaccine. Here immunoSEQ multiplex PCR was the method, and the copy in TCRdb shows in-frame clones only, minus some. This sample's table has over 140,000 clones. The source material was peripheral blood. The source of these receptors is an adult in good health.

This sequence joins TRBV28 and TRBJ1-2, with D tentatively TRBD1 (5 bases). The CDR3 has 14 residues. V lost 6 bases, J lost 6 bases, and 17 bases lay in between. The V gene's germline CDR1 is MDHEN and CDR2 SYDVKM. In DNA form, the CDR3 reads TGTGCCAGCAGCTTGGGGACGGGGACCCATGGCTACACCTTC. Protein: CASSLGTGTHGYTF.

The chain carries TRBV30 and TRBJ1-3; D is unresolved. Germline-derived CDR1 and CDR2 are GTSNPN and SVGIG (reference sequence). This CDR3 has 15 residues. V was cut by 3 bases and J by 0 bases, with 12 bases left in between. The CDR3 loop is CAWSTDISSGNTIYF. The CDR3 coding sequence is TGTGCCTGGAGCACAGACATCAGCTCTGGAAACACCATATATTTT.

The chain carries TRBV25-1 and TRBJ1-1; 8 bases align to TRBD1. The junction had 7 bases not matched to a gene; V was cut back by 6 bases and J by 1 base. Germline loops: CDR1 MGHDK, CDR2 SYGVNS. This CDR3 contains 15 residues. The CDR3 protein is CASRDRVQGNTEAFF. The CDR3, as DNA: TGTGCCAGCAGGGACAGGGTACAGGGGAACACTGAAGCTTTCTTT.

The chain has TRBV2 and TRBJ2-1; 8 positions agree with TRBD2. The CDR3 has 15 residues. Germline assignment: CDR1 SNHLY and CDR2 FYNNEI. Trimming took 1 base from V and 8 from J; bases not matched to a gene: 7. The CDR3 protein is CASSEGVAGSDEQFF. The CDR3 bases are TGTGCCAGCAGTGAAGGGGTAGCGGGGTCGGATGAGCAGTTCTTC. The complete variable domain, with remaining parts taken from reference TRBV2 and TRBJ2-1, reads EPEVTQTPSHQVTQMGQEVILRCVPISNHLYFYWYRQILGQKVEFLVSFYNNEISEKSEIFDDQFSVERPDGSNFTLKIRSTKLEDSAMYFCASSEGVAGSDEQFFGPGTRLTVL.

The CDR3 reads CAWNPGPYNEQFF. Written as DNA, the CDR3 is TGTGCCTGGAATCCGGGACCCTACAATGAGCAGTTCTTC. The chain is built from TRBV30 and TRBJ2-1, with D perhaps matching TRBD1 or TRBD2 (5 bases each). The CDR3 runs 13 residues. Trimming took off 4 bases at V and 2 bases at J, with 9 bases between the two ends. Germline V gene data show CDR1 as GTSNPN and CDR2 as SVGIG (reference sequence).

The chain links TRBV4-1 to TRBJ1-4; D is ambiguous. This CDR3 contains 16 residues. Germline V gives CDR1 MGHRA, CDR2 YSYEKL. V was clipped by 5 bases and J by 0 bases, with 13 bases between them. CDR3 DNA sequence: TGCGCCAGCAGCTCGGACCGCGATCCAACTAATGAAAAACTGTTTTTT. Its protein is CASSSDRDPTNEKLFF.

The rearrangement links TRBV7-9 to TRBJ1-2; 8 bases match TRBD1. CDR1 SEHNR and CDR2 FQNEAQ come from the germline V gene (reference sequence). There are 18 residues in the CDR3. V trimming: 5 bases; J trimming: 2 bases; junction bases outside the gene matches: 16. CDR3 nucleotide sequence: TGTGCCAGCAGCCCCCCTCTCGGACAGGGTAGGGCAAACTATGGCTACACCTTC. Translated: CASSPPLGQGRANYGYTF. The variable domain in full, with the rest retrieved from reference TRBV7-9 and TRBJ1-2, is DTGVSQNPRHKITKRGQNVTFRCDPISEHNRLYWYRQTLGQGPEFLTYFQNEAQLEKSRLLSDRFSAERPKGSFSTLEIQRTEQGDSAMYLCASSPPLGQGRANYGYTFGSGTRLTVV.

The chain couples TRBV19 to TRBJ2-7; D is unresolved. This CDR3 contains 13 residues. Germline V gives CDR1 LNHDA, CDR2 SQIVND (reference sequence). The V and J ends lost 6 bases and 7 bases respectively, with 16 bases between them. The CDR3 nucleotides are TGTGCCAGTAGAGACACACTCGTCGGGGAGCAGTACTTC. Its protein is CASRDTLVGEQYF.

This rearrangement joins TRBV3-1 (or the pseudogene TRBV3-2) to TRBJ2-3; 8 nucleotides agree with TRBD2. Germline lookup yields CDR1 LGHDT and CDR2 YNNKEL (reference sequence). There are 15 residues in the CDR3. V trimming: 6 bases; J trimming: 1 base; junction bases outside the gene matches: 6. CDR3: CASSVSGVGTDTQYF. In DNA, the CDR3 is TGTGCCAGCAGTGTTAGCGGGGTGGGCACAGATACGCAGTATTTT.

CDR3 sequence: CAISGGALGDGYTF. The CDR3 bases are TGTGCCATCAGTGGCGGCGCCCTGGGGGACGGCTACACCTTC. The rearrangement joins TRBV10-3 to TRBJ1-2; weak D call: TRBD1 (5 bases). CDR3 size: 14 residues. Germline-derived CDR1 and CDR2 are ENHRY and SYGVKD. Trimming pared 4 bases from V and 8 bases from J, leaving 17 bases between.

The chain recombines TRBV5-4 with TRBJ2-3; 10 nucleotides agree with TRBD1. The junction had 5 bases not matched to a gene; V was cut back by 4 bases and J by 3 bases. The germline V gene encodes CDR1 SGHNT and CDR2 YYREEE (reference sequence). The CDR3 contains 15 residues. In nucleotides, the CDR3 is TGTGCCAGCAGCCCGGGGACAGGGGAAACAGATACGCAGTATTTT. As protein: CASSPGTGETDTQYF.

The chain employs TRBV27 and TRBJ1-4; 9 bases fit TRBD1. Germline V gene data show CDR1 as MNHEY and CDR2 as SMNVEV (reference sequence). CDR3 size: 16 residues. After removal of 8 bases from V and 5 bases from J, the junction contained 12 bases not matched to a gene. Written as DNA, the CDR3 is TGTGCCAGCCGACTGACAGGGGGTATCACAAATGAAAAACTGTTTTTT. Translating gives CASRLTGGITNEKLFF.

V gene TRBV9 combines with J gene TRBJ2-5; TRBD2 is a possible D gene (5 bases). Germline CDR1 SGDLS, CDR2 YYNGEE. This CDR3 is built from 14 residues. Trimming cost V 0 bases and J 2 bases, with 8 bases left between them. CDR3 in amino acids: CASSVGAAQETQYF. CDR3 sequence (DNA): TGTGCCAGCAGCGTAGGAGCGGCACAAGAGACCCAGTACTTC.

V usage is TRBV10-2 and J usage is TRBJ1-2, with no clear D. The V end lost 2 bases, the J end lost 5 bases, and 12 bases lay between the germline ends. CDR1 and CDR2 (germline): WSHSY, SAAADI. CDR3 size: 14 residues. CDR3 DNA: TGCGCCAGCAGTGAGGTGGGAGATGAGTATGGCTACACCTTC. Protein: CASSEVGDEYGYTF.

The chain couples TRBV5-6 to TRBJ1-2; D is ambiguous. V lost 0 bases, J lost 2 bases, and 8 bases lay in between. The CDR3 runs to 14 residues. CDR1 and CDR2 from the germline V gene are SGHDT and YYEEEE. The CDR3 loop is CASSLASRNYGYTF. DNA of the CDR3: TGTGCCAGCAGCTTGGCGAGCCGGAACTATGGCTACACCTTC.

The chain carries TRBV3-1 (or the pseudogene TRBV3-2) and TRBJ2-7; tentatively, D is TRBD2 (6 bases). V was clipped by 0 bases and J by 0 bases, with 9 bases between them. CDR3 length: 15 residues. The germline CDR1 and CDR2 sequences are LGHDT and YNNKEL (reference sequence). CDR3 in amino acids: CASSQEPGVSYEQYF. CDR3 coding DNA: TGTGCCAGCAGCCAAGAGCCGGGGGTCTCCTACGAGCAGTACTTC.

The CDR3 spells CASIHQTGGNGYTF. In DNA, the CDR3 is TGTGCCAGTATACACCAGACGGGGGGAAATGGCTACACCTTC. This rearrangement joins TRBV19 to TRBJ1-2; D perhaps matches TRBD1 (5 bases). V gave up 7 bases and J gave up 6 bases, with 18 bases separating them. There are 14 residues in the CDR3. The germline V gene encodes CDR1 LNHDA and CDR2 SQIVND (reference sequence). Full variable domain (remainder filled in from reference TRBV19 and TRBJ1-2): DGGITQSPKYLFRKEGQNVTLSCEQNLNHDAMYWYRQDPGQGLRLIYYSQIVNDFQKGDIAEGYSVSREKKESFPLTVTSAQKNPTAFYLCASIHQTGGNGYTFGSGTRLTVV.

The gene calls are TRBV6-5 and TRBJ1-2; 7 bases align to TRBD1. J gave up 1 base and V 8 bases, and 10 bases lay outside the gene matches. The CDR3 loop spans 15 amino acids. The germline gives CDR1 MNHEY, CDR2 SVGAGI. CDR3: CASLPWTGDNYGYTF. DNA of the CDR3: TGTGCCAGCCTGCCTTGGACAGGAGATAACTATGGCTACACCTTC.

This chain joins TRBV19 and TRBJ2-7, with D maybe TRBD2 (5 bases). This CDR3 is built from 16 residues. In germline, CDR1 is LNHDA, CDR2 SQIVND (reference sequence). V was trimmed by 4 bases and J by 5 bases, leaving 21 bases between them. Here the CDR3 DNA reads TGTGCCAGTAGTACGGCCAGGACCTCGGTCGGGGACGAGCAGTACTTC. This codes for CASSTARTSVGDEQYF.

CDR3 in DNA: TGTGCCAGCAGCAATACAGGCTCCGGGGAGCTGTTTTTT. Its translation: CASSNTGSGELFF. The gene calls are TRBV7-9 and TRBJ2-2, with D tentatively TRBD1 (5 bases). CDR1 is SEHNR, CDR2 FQNEAQ, per germline (reference sequence). This CDR3 region has 13 residues. V lost 5 bases and J 6 bases, leaving 10 bases between the germline ends.

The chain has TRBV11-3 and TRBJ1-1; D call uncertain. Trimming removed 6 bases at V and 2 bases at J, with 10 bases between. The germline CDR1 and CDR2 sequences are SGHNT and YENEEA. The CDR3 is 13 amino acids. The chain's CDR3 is CASSLSPNTEAFF. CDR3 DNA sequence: TGTGCCAGCAGTTTGTCACCTAACACTGAAGCTTTCTTT.

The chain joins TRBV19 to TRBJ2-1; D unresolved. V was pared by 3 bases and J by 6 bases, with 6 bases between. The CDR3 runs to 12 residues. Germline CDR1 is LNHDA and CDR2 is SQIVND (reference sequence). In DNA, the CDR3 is TGTGCCAGTAGTATGGCCGGCAATGAGCAGTTCTTC. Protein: CASSMAGNEQFF.

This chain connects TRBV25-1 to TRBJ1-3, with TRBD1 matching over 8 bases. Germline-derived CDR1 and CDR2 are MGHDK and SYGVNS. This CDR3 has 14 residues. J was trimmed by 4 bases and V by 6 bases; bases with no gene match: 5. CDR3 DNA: TGTGCCAGCAGAGGCCAGGGGGCGGGAAACACCATATATTTT. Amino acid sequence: CASRGQGAGNTIYF.

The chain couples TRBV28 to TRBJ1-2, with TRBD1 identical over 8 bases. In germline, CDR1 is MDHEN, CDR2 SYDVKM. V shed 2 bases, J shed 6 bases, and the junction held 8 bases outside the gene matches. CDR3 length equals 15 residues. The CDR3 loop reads CASSLRLRGLNGYTF. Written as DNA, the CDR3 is TGTGCCAGCAGTTTAAGGCTCAGGGGGCTGAATGGCTACACCTTC.

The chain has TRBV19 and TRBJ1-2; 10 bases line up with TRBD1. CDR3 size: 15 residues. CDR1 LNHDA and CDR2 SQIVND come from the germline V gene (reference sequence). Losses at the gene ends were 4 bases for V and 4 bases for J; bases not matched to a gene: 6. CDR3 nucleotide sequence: TGTGCCAGTAGTAGACCGGGACAGGGGCCCTATGGCTACACCTTC. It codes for CASSRPGQGPYGYTF.

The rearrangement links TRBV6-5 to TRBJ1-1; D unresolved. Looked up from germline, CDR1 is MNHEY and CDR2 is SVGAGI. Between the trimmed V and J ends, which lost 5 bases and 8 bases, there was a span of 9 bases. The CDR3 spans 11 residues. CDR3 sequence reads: CASSTQREAFF. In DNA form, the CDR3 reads TGTGCCAGCAGTACACAGAGGGAAGCTTTCTTT.

CDR3 sequence reads: CASSTEGNEQFF. CDR3 in DNA: TGTGCCAGCAGTACAGAGGGAAATGAGCAGTTCTTC. This chain links TRBV2 with TRBJ2-1, with D possibly TRBD2 on 5 matching bases. The CDR3 contains 12 residues. CDR1 SNHLY and CDR2 FYNNEI come from the germline V gene. Deletions cut 5 bases from V and 7 bases from J, with 9 bases between.

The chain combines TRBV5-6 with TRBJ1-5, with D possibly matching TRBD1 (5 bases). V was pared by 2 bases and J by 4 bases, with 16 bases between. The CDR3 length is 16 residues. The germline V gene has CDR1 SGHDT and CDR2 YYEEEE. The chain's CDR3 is CASSLQVLQANQPQHF. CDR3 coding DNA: TGTGCCAGCAGCTTACAAGTTCTACAGGCAAATCAGCCCCAGCATTTT.

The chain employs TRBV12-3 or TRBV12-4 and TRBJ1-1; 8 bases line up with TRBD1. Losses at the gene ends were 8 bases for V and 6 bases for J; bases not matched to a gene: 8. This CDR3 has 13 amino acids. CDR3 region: CASCPDRDAEAFF. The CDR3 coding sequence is TGTGCCAGCTGTCCGGACAGGGACGCTGAAGCTTTCTTT.

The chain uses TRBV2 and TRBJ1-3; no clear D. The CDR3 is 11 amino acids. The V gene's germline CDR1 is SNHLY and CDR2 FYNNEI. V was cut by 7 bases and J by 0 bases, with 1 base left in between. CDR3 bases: TGTGCCAGCAACTCTGGAAACACCATATATTTT. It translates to CASNSGNTIYF.

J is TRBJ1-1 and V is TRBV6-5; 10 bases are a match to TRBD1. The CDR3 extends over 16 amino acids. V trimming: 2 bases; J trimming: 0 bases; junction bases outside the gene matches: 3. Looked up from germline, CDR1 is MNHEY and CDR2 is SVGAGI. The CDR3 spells CASSYRTGGMNTEAFF. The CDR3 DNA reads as TGTGCCAGCAGTTACAGGACAGGGGGAATGAACACTGAAGCTTTCTTT.

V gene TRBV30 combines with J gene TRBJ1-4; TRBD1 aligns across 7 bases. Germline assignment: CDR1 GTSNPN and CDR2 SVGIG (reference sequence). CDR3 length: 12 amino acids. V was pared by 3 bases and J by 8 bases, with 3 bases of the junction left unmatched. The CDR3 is CAWRGDREKLFF. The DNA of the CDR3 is TGTGCCTGGAGGGGGGACAGAGAAAAACTGTTTTTT.